This T cell receptor (beta chain) was captured in a study of blood T cell repertoires in COVID-19. In the study overall: Whether acute or convalescent, the COVID-19 samples came from the United States, Italy and Spain. PBMCs, B-cell-depleted T cells, or T cells provided the cDNA or gDNA that made up the material.

The V gene's germline CDR1 is SGHNT and CDR2 YYREEE (reference sequence). With 0 bases removed from V and 3 bases from J, the gap between germline ends came to 12 bases. This CDR3 is 15 amino acids long. Authors' analysis steps: Estimates of nucleated cell counts were drawn from the amplification of reference gene primers. TCRdb keeps only in-frame clones here, not all; method: immunoSEQ multiplex PCR. The DNA was the basis for D and trimming; V, J and clone size are from that table. The sample consists of approximately 200,000 clones, roughly 80% of them appearing once. The sample consisted of peripheral blood. The rearrangement joins TRBV5-4 to TRBJ1-1, with no clear D. The sequence came from a woman aged 45-65 years with acute or convalescent COVID-19. The CDR3 DNA reads TGTGCCAGCAGCTTGGCCACTTCTCGGGACACTGAAGCTTTCTTT. Its protein is CASSLATSRDTEAFF. Full variable domain (remainder filled in from reference TRBV5-4 and TRBJ1-1): ETGVTQSPTHLIKTRGQQVTLRCSSQSGHNTVSWYQQALGQGPQFIFQYYREEENGRGNFPPRFSGLQFPNYSSELNVNALELDDSALYLCASSLATSRDTEAFFGQGTRLTVV.